In its sample, the clone carrying this T cell receptor beta chain was seen many times. Its antigen remains unknown. Quantitative 5'-RACE with molecular barcodes generated TCR beta libraries. Using its own MiXCR run on the 5' RACE reads, TCRdb lists one record per CDR3 protein. The table lists roughly 120,000 distinct CDR3 sequences, more than 6.5% of them singletons. The data stem from a study of CD8 T cells in ankylosing spondylitis. Losses at the gene ends were 0 bases for V and 2 bases for J; bases not matched to a gene: 1. The CDR3 extends over 14 amino acids. In germline, CDR1 is SGHTA, CDR2 FQGNSA. The study's findings and limits: A TCR beta motif made of several highly homologous variants seemed typical of ankylosing spondylitis blood. Disease-linked clones, CD8+, were relatively rare in peripheral blood.

Sequencing was performed on blood, either unsorted or a sorted T cell fraction (not recorded which). The receptor comes from a male donor with ankylosing spondylitis or in good health (not recorded which). This chain connects TRBV7-2 to TRBJ2-7; TRBD2 agrees at 7 bases. For the CDR3, the DNA is TGTGCCAGCAGCTTAGCGGGAGGGCCCTACGAGCAGTACTTC. Translation gives CASSLAGGPYEQYF.